These 21 T cell receptor beta chains came from one sample sequenced in a study of cytomegalovirus exposure and HLA in healthy donors. The PCR used 60 Vbeta and 13 Jbeta primers. Clones were read by immunoSEQ multiplex PCR, and TCRdb kept only the in-frame ones, dropping some. This sample has 140,000 to 150,000 clones; 55% to 85% occur once, and the top ten carry approximately 2%. Sequenced input: PBMCs. These TCRs come from a man between 35 and 55 years old in good health and CMV-seronegative.

This sequence joins TRBV7-6 and TRBJ2-7, with 11 positions matching TRBD2. Germline values: CDR1 SGHVS, CDR2 FNYEAQ. CDR3 length: 16 amino acids. V was clipped by 5 bases and J by 6 bases; unmatched bases: 12. CDR3 region: CASSRLAGKGSGEQYF. CDR3 sequence (DNA): TGTGCCAGCAGCAGACTAGCGGGAAAGGGAAGTGGCGAGCAGTACTTC.

This sequence joins TRBV10-1 and TRBJ2-7, with 11 bases matching TRBD2. The CDR3 loop spans 16 amino acids. Losses at the gene ends were 2 bases for V and 3 bases for J; bases not matched to a gene: 6. Germline V gene sequence: CDR1 WNHNN, CDR2 SYGVQD (reference sequence). Written as DNA, the CDR3 is TGCGCCAGCAGTGAGGGGACTCTAGCGGGAGGCTACGAGCAGTACTTC. It encodes CASSEGTLAGGYEQYF.

The rearrangement joins TRBV10-3 to TRBJ1-1, with 8 bases aligning to TRBD1. This CDR3 has 15 amino acids. Trimming at V came to 6 bases and at J to 2 bases, leaving 8 bases not matched to a gene. Germline loops: CDR1 ENHRY, CDR2 SYGVKD. Written as DNA, the CDR3 is TGTGCCATCAGACCCTCGGGACAGGTAAACACTGAAGCTTTCTTT. Its protein product is CAIRPSGQVNTEAFF.

This clone was detected once. The rearrangement joins TRBV5-3 to TRBJ1-1; TRBD1 is a possible D gene (6 bases). TRBV5-3 is an open reading frame whose function is uncertain. The V gene lost 0 bases and the J gene lost 2 bases, with 17 bases spanning the gap. CDR3 length: 17 residues. As DNA, the CDR3 is TGTGCCAGAAGCTTGGATGTGTTGCGGGGGCTTAACACTGAAGCTTTCTTT. This translates into CARSLDVLRGLNTEAFF.

The chain combines TRBV29-1 with TRBJ2-5; a possible D gene is TRBD1 (5 bases). Germline CDR1 SQVTM, CDR2 ANQGSEA. Deletions cut 4 bases from V and 5 bases from J, with 17 bases between. The length of the CDR3 is 14 residues. The CDR3 DNA reads TGCAGCGTTGCGAGGAAGGGGATTTGGGAGACCCAGTACTTC. This codes for CSVARKGIWETQYF.

This rearrangement joins TRBV10-3 to TRBJ2-3; D may be TRBD1 (6 bases). The CDR3 loop spans 12 amino acids. The germline V gene has CDR1 ENHRY and CDR2 SYGVKD. Trimming shortened V by 9 bases and J by 6 bases, and 13 bases separated the two germline ends. The DNA of the CDR3 is TGTGCCATTGGGACACCCGGGGATACGCAGTATTTT. Translated, it gives CAIGTPGDTQYF.

The chain combines TRBV19 with TRBJ2-7, with TRBD2 identical over 7 bases. CDR3 size: 15 residues. Germline loops: CDR1 LNHDA, CDR2 SQIVND (reference sequence). V gave up 5 bases and J gave up 3 bases; unmatched junction bases: 10. The CDR3 sequence: CASSWTKERGYEQYF. In DNA, the CDR3 is TGTGCCAGTAGTTGGACCAAGGAGCGGGGCTACGAGCAGTACTTC.

V usage is TRBV9 and J usage is TRBJ1-3, with D possibly TRBD1 on 5 matching bases. Between the trimmed V and J ends, which lost 0 bases and 0 bases, there was a span of 10 bases. Looked up from germline, CDR1 is SGDLS and CDR2 is YYNGEE. The CDR3 consists of 16 residues. In nucleotides, the CDR3 is TGTGCCAGCAGCGTAGGGGGACTGGGCTCTGGAAACACCATATATTTT. This sequence encodes CASSVGGLGSGNTIYF.

As DNA, the CDR3 is TGCGCCAGCAGCTTGGTCGGGACAGGGCCCCCTGAGCAGTTCTTC. This sequence encodes CASSLVGTGPPEQFF. V gene TRBV5-1 combines with J gene TRBJ2-1; 9 bases fit TRBD1. CDR3 length: 15 amino acids. The V and J ends lost 0 bases and 9 bases, in that order; junction bases with no gene match: 7. Germline lookup yields CDR1 SGHRS and CDR2 YFSETQ.

This sequence joins TRBV7-8 and TRBJ2-5; 7 positions match TRBD2. Trimming removed 2 bases from V and 5 bases from J; junction bases left unmatched: 11. Germline V gene sequence: CDR1 SGHVS, CDR2 FQNEAQ. This CDR3 spans 16 amino acids. The CDR3 reads CASSLSTSILWETQYF. The CDR3 bases are TGTGCCAGCAGCTTATCGACTAGCATACTATGGGAGACCCAGTACTTC.

The J gene is TRBJ2-5, the V gene TRBV6-6; maybe TRBD1 (6 bases). The closer fit of TRBJ2-7 to the DNA end suggests the J call may be wrong. The CDR3 totals 14 residues. The V gene's germline CDR1 is MNHNY and CDR2 SVGAGI (reference sequence). The CDR3 sequence: CASSVTGSPPEQYF. The DNA for the CDR3 is TGTGCCAGCAGCGTTACAGGGTCACCTCCCGAGCAGTACTTC.

The chain combines TRBV7-3 with TRBJ2-1, with 10 bases aligning to TRBD1. The germline V gene encodes CDR1 SGHTA and CDR2 FQGTGA. V shed 3 bases and J 3 bases; nucleotides not matched to a gene: 8. There are 17 residues in the CDR3. The CDR3 is CASSFIRGTGDYNEQFF. The CDR3 bases are TGTGCCAGCAGCTTCATAAGAGGGACAGGGGACTACAATGAGCAGTTCTTC.

This chain links TRBV2 with TRBJ2-2; 11 bases align to TRBD2. The V and J ends lost 7 bases and 5 bases, in that order; junction bases with no gene match: 6. CDR3 length: 15 amino acids. Germline V gene sequence: CDR1 SNHLY, CDR2 FYNNEI. CDR3 region: CASTKTSGTTGELFF. DNA of the CDR3: TGTGCCAGCACAAAGACTAGCGGGACTACCGGGGAGCTGTTTTTT.

The chain joins TRBV10-1 to TRBJ2-7, with 7 bases matching TRBD2. Unmatched junction bases numbered 0, after V lost 2 bases and J lost 2 bases. The CDR3 is made up of 13 amino acids. CDR1 and CDR2 (germline): WNHNN, SYGVQD (reference sequence). The CDR3 DNA reads TGCGCCAGCAGTGAGGGGGGGGCCTACGAGCAGTACTTC. Protein product: CASSEGGAYEQYF.

As for this clone: In the same sample, other DNA sequences code for this CDR3. V and J are TRBV19 and TRBJ1-1, with D possibly TRBD1 on 5 matching bases. Looked up from germline, CDR1 is LNHDA and CDR2 is SQIVND (reference sequence). The CDR3 sequence is 13 residues long. V lost 3 bases and J lost 1, with 6 bases in between. The CDR3, as DNA: TGTGCCAGTAGTATCACAGGGAACACTGAAGCTTTCTTT. This encodes CASSITGNTEAFF.

This clone was picked up a small number of times. The chain links TRBV30 to TRBJ2-2; D is perhaps TRBD1 (7 bases). This CDR3 comprises 14 residues. Trimming took 0 bases from V and 4 from J, leaving 9 bases between them. Looked up from germline, CDR1 is GTSNPN and CDR2 is SVGIG (reference sequence). The CDR3 sequence is CAWSVQGGTGELFF. In nucleotides, the CDR3 is TGTGCCTGGAGTGTTCAGGGGGGCACCGGGGAGCTGTTTTTT.

The chain couples TRBV28 to TRBJ2-7; D is unclear. V was pared by 3 bases and J by 2 bases, with 8 bases between. This CDR3 contains 13 residues. Germline CDR1 is MDHEN and CDR2 is SYDVKM. The CDR3 sequence is CASSLTGAYEQYF. Here the CDR3 DNA reads TGTGCCAGCAGTTTGACGGGTGCCTACGAGCAGTACTTC. Supplemented by reference TRBV28 and TRBJ2-7, the full variable domain reads DVKVTQSSRYLVKRTGEKVFLECVQDMDHENMFWYRQDPGLGLRLIYFSYDVKMKEKGDIPEGYSVSREKKERFSLILESASTNQTSMYLCASSLTGAYEQYFGPGTRLTVT.

The J gene is TRBJ1-2, the V gene TRBV9; D remains unclear. Germline CDR1 reads SGDLS; CDR2 reads YYNGEE. There are 13 residues in the CDR3. V gave up 7 bases and J gave up 2 bases, with 12 bases separating them. As DNA, the CDR3 is TGTGCCAGCGCCACGACAAACAACTATGGCTACACCTTC. Protein: CASATTNNYGYTF. The complete variable domain, with remaining parts taken from reference TRBV9 and TRBJ1-2, reads DSGVTQTPKHLITATGQRVTLRCSPRSGDLSVYWYQQSLDQGLQFLIQYYNGEERAKGNILERFSAQQFPDLHSELNLSSLELGDSALYFCASATTNNYGYTFGSGTRLTVV.

The chain has TRBV6-5 and TRBJ2-3; D is perhaps TRBD1 (6 bases). Between the trimmed V and J ends, which lost 5 bases and 2 bases, there was a span of 11 bases. Germline CDR1 is MNHEY and CDR2 is SVGAGI. CDR3 length equals 14 residues. The CDR3 loop is CASSTTGNTDTQYF. CDR3 bases: TGTGCCAGCAGTACCACAGGGAACACAGATACGCAGTATTTT.

This clone has a single count. The CDR3 region has the DNA TGTGCCAGCAGCTTGCGAGGTTCGAACACCGGGGAGCTGTTTTTT. Its protein product is CASSLRGSNTGELFF. This chain joins TRBV5-5 and TRBJ2-2; no clear D. CDR3 size: 15 residues. Germline CDR1 and CDR2: SGHKS and YYEKEE (reference sequence). V lost 1 base and J lost 0, with 7 bases in between.

This clone came up a few times. V is TRBV5-1 and J is TRBJ2-7, with D maybe TRBD2 (6 bases). This CDR3 is built from 15 residues. V dropped 0 bases and J dropped 4 bases, with 14 bases sitting between them. Germline V lookup: CDR1 SGHRS, CDR2 YFSETQ. The CDR3 bases are TGCGCCAGCAGCTTGGAGGGACTCCGGGGGTACGAGCAGTACTTC. As protein: CASSLEGLRGYEQYF.